A selection of T cell receptor beta chains follows, all from one sample in a study of CD8 T cells in Susac syndrome. One entry per CDR3 protein results from TCRdb running MiXCR on the immunoSEQ multiplex PCR reads. The sample has 65,000 to 80,000 distinct CDR3 sequences; roughly 90% are singletons. The source material was CD8+ T cells from PBMCs. These receptors were taken from a human donor with multiple sclerosis. The CDR3 runs from the conserved cysteine through the conserved F or W. D genes are given only for firm matches.

TRBJ2-7,TRBV5-6,16,-,CTSSLVGGTPAYEQYF
TRBJ2-5,TRBV28,15,-,CATKRLTFPQETQYF
TRBJ2-2,TRBV4-1,15,-,CASSHKGQNTGELFF
TRBJ1-5,TRBV12-3/TRBV12-4,15,TRBD1,CASSRRTGSNQPQHF
TRBJ2-1,TRBV30,12,-,CAWSTMGNEQFF
TRBJ2-5,TRBV27,13,TRBD1,CARIGTGSVGQYF
TRBJ2-1,TRBV7-3,15,TRBD2,CASSPSGSHYNEQFF
TRBJ1-3,TRBV5-6,13,-,CASSFAPGNTIYF
TRBJ2-1,TRBV7-8,13,-,CASSLNPSDEQFF
TRBJ1-2,TRBV20-1,16,-,CSARLGRARYTGGYTF
TRBJ1-4,TRBV6-5,14,TRBD1,CASSYGQASEKLFF
TRBJ2-1,TRBV27,16,-,CASSFPPGRRGNEQFF
TRBJ2-2,TRBV20-1,13,TRBD2,CSAFLAGIGELFF
TRBJ1-4,TRBV2,19,TRBD1,CASSEAPGQELATNEKLFF
TRBJ1-1,TRBV9,13,-,CASSVELNTEAFF
TRBJ1-5,TRBV19,15,-,CASSISGAPNQPQHF
TRBJ2-3,TRBV2,15,TRBD2,CASKLAGSSTDTQYF
TRBJ2-7,TRBV13,14,-,CASSSTAGAYEQYF
TRBJ2-1,TRBV15,19,TRBD2,CATSRGRLAGPGSYNEQFF
TRBJ2-1,TRBV5-4,14,-,CASSQGPGPNEQFF
TRBJ2-7,TRBV7-8,14,-,CASGGRARAYEQYF
TRBJ2-7,TRBV21-1,16,-,CASSTSEARQDYGQYF
TRBJ2-1,TRBV20-1,16,-,CSARDPARGDYNEQFF
TRBJ2-2,TRBV6-1,14,TRBD1,CASRDRGLSGELFF
TRBJ1-1,TRBV6-5,14,-,CASSYSRTTAEAFF
TRBJ1-2,TRBV7-9,13,-,CASIRFSVNGYTF
TRBJ1-1,TRBV3-1,14,-,CASSQDWGDTEAFF
TRBJ2-3,TRBV7-2,16,TRBD2,CASSFFGGGSTDTQYF
TRBJ2-1,TRBV19,17,TRBD2,CASTPRFSGGAGNEQFF
TRBJ1-2,TRBV28,14,-,CASRLSDTNYGYTF
TRBJ2-1,TRBV19,15,-,CASSIGVDLRNEQFF
TRBJ2-3,TRBV10-3,16,TRBD2,CAISERGEGHTDTQYF
TRBJ2-3,TRBV19,13,-,CASSTYDTDTQYF
TRBJ2-4,TRBV10-2,12,TRBD2,CASRGGKNIQYF
TRBJ1-1,TRBV2,14,-,CASSEVAENTEAFF
TRBJ2-3,TRBV5-6,12,-,CASSVGRDTQYF
TRBJ1-1,TRBV5-1,13,-,CASSLDVGTEAFF
TRBJ2-1,TRBV2,15,TRBD2,CASSDRLAGYNEQFF
TRBJ2-1,TRBV13,14,-,CASSPRGAPNEQFF
TRBJ2-1,TRBV6-6,15,-,CASRLHLSSYNEQFF
TRBJ1-3,TRBV4-3,17,TRBD1,CASSQDGGGQPWGTIYF
TRBJ1-5,TRBV3-1,15,-,CASSQDLILNQPQHF
TRBJ1-2,TRBV7-9,15,-,CASSLVGFENYGYTF
TRBJ2-7,TRBV19,14,-,CASSIQGGSYEQYF
TRBJ2-1,TRBV28,16,TRBD2,CASSLPTSGSYNEQFF
TRBJ2-7,TRBV5-1,15,-,CASRSKPGAGEEQYF
TRBJ2-4,TRBV12-3/TRBV12-4,16,TRBD2,CASSPLAGLAKNIQYF